The 24 T cell receptor beta chains below come from one sample, sequenced in a study of T cell responses to AZD1222 COVID-19 vaccine. Produced via immunoSEQ multiplex PCR; TCRdb's table is partial and in-frame only. This sample has around 200,000 clones, with approximately 91% found just once. Material: peripheral blood, obtained on day 0 of AZD1222 vaccination. These receptors were obtained from an adult in good health.

The chain carries TRBV4-2 and TRBJ2-5; D is possibly TRBD2 (6 bases). Germline values: CDR1 LGHNA, CDR2 YNFKEQ. Trimming left V 1 base short and J 4 bases short, with 22 bases between. The CDR3 consists of 18 residues. The CDR3 region is CASSQGPARLDRLETQYF. The DNA of the CDR3 is TGTGCCAGCAGCCAAGGCCCGGCGAGACTAGATCGATTAGAGACCCAGTACTTC.

V gene TRBV2 combines with J gene TRBJ2-3; 9 nucleotides align to TRBD1. J was trimmed by 2 bases and V by 10 bases; bases with no gene match: 7. This CDR3 spans 14 amino acids. Germline lookup yields CDR1 SNHLY and CDR2 FYNNEI. This chain's CDR3 is CATRQGEITDTQYF. DNA for the CDR3: TGTGCCACTAGACAGGGGGAGATCACAGATACGCAGTATTTT. Based on the CDR3 plus reference TRBV2 and TRBJ2-3, the full variable domain is EPEVTQTPSHQVTQMGQEVILRCVPISNHLYFYWYRQILGQKVEFLVSFYNNEISEKSEIFDDQFSVERPDGSNFTLKIRSTKLEDSAMYFCATRQGEITDTQYFGPGTRLTVL.

The V call is TRBV3-1 (or the pseudogene TRBV3-2), the J call TRBJ1-4; D is perhaps TRBD1 (5 bases). V was clipped by 0 bases and J by 8 bases, with 13 bases between them. The CDR3 is made up of 15 amino acids. Germline loops: CDR1 LGHDT, CDR2 YNNKEL (reference sequence). CDR3 residues: CASSQEERWGEKLFF. In DNA form, the CDR3 reads TGTGCCAGCAGCCAAGAGGAACGGTGGGGCGAAAAACTGTTTTTT.

V gene TRBV5-1 combines with J gene TRBJ2-1, with TRBD1 identical over 8 bases. This CDR3 is 14 amino acids long. Looked up from germline, CDR1 is SGHRS and CDR2 is YFSETQ. With V trimmed by 6 bases and J by 6 bases, 8 bases remained unmatched. The CDR3 nucleotides read TGCGCCAGCACCGGACAGGGTCTCAGCAATGAGCAGTTCTTC. This translates into CASTGQGLSNEQFF.

The chain couples TRBV24-1 to TRBJ1-4; 7 bases line up with TRBD1. Trimming removed 4 bases from V and 1 base from J; junction bases left unmatched: 2. In germline, CDR1 is KGHDR, CDR2 SFDVKD. The CDR3 length is 15 residues. CDR3 protein: CATSDSGGTNEKLFF. DNA of the CDR3: TGTGCCACCAGTGACTCAGGGGGAACTAATGAAAAACTGTTTTTT.

This chain joins TRBV13 and TRBJ2-3; perhaps TRBD2 as D (5 bases). V was shortened by 4 bases and J by 4 bases, with 9 bases between the two germline ends. Germline V gene data show CDR1 as PRHDT and CDR2 as FYEKMQ (reference sequence). The CDR3 is made up of 13 amino acids. The CDR3 region is CASSSGFSDTQYF. The DNA for the CDR3 is TGTGCCAGCAGCTCGGGATTCTCAGATACGCAGTATTTT.

The J gene is TRBJ1-5, the V gene TRBV4-3; D gene uncertain. CDR3 length: 14 amino acids. Trimming took 3 bases from V and 0 from J, leaving 6 bases between them. The germline V gene encodes CDR1 LGHNA and CDR2 YSLEER. This chain's CDR3 is CASSQGHSNQPQHF. Written as DNA, the CDR3 is TGCGCCAGCAGCCAGGGTCATAGCAATCAGCCCCAGCATTTT.

This rearrangement joins TRBV7-8 to TRBJ2-4, with 9 bases lining up with TRBD1. The V segment lost 5 bases and the J segment 7 bases; nucleotides outside the gene matches: 18. The CDR3 is made up of 18 amino acids. The germline CDR1 and CDR2 sequences are SGHVS and FQNEAQ. The CDR3 coding sequence is TGTGCCAGCAGCCCTTTGGGGGATGGGACAGGGACTTCGAACATTCAGTACTTC. Translation gives CASSPLGDGTGTSNIQYF.

This clone was seen a single time. The genes are TRBV28 and TRBJ2-5; 11 nucleotides align to TRBD2. In germline, CDR1 is MDHEN, CDR2 SYDVKM. V lost 3 bases, J lost 5 bases, and 11 bases stayed unmatched. There are 17 residues in the CDR3. CDR3 coding DNA: TGTGCCAGCAGTTTGGGGACTAGCGGCCAAGAGAGGGAGACCCAGTACTTC. This translates into CASSLGTSGQERETQYF.

The chain couples TRBV6-5 to TRBJ2-1, with D possibly matching TRBD2 (6 bases). The V end lost 6 bases, the J end lost 4 bases, and 16 bases lay between the germline ends. CDR3 size: 15 residues. Germline V gene sequence: CDR1 MNHEY, CDR2 SVGAGI. The CDR3 sequence: CASRPGGEHYNEQFF. The CDR3 region has the DNA TGTGCCAGCAGGCCAGGCGGGGAACATTACAATGAGCAGTTCTTC.

The chain employs TRBV2 and TRBJ1-1, with D perhaps TRBD1 (5 bases). V shed 10 bases and J shed 0 bases, with 9 bases lying between them. Germline V gene data show CDR1 as SNHLY and CDR2 as FYNNEI. The CDR3 spans 12 residues. The chain's CDR3 is CAKGRVNTEAFF. The CDR3, as DNA: TGTGCCAAGGGGAGGGTGAACACTGAAGCTTTCTTT.

V usage is TRBV18 and J usage is TRBJ1-2; tentative D call: TRBD1 (5 bases). CDR3 length: 16 amino acids. The germline CDR1 and CDR2 sequences are KGHSH and LQKENI. V was cut by 2 bases and J by 8 bases, with 21 bases left in between. In nucleotides, the CDR3 is TGTGCCAGCTCACCAGCGAGCTCGTGGGGGTATGAGGGCTACACCTTC. Its protein is CASSPASSWGYEGYTF.

V gene TRBV2 combines with J gene TRBJ2-7; no reliable D call. The CDR3 has 15 residues. CDR1 SNHLY and CDR2 FYNNEI come from the germline V gene. Trimming took 3 bases from V and 1 from J, leaving 13 bases between them. The CDR3 loop is CASSERHSRSYEQYF. The CDR3 coding sequence is TGTGCCAGCAGTGAGCGTCACAGTCGATCCTACGAGCAGTACTTC.

This chain links TRBV7-9 with TRBJ2-3; possible D gene TRBD1, 5 bases. V shed 4 bases and J shed 4 bases, with 9 bases lying between them. Per germline, CDR1 SEHNR and CDR2 FQNEAQ (reference sequence). The length of the CDR3 is 13 residues. The CDR3 DNA reads TGTGCCAGCAGCTCAAAGGGGTCAGATACGCAGTATTTT. Protein product: CASSSKGSDTQYF. Filled out from reference TRBV7-9 and TRBJ2-3, the complete variable domain reads DTGVSQNPRHKITKRGQNVTFRCDPISEHNRLYWYRQTLGQGPEFLTYFQNEAQLEKSRLLSDRFSAERPKGSFSTLEIQRTEQGDSAMYLCASSSKGSDTQYFGPGTRLTVL.

The rearrangement links TRBV7-3 to TRBJ2-7; a weak D match, TRBD2 (6 bases). This CDR3 has 15 residues. CDR1 is SGHTA and CDR2 is FQGTGA in the germline V gene. V was cut by 2 bases and J by 2 bases, with 13 bases left in between. In DNA form, the CDR3 reads TGTGCCAGCAGCTTATCGGGGGTTGGAACCTACGAGCAGTACTTC. Its translation is CASSLSGVGTYEQYF.

This chain connects TRBV4-3 to TRBJ2-1; 9 nucleotides line up with TRBD2. The junction had 5 bases not matched to a gene; V was cut back by 0 bases and J by 5 bases. The germline CDR1 and CDR2 sequences are LGHNA and YSLEER. The CDR3 has 16 residues. The DNA of the CDR3 is TGCGCCAGCAGCCAAGAAAATAGCGGGGGCCACAATGAGCAGTTCTTC. Protein: CASSQENSGGHNEQFF.

This chain links TRBV24-1 with TRBJ2-3; 10 bases are a match to TRBD1. In germline, CDR1 is KGHDR, CDR2 SFDVKD. The length of the CDR3 is 15 residues. V shed 4 bases and J 5 bases; nucleotides not matched to a gene: 5. CDR3 nucleotide sequence: TGTGCCACCAGTGACCCTAGGACAGGGGGAGATACGCAGTATTTT. Protein product: CATSDPRTGGDTQYF.

This CDR3 reads CASSLAQPKQFF. In nucleotides, the CDR3 is TGTGCCAGCAGTTTAGCGCAACCAAAGCAGTTCTTC. The rearrangement links TRBV12-3 or TRBV12-4 to TRBJ2-1; D is uncertain. CDR3 length equals 12 residues. The V gene lost 0 bases and the J gene lost 11 bases, with 8 bases spanning the gap.

The genes are TRBV6-5 and TRBJ1-2, with 9 bases lining up with TRBD1. Germline V gene lookup returns CDR1 MNHEY and CDR2 SVGAGI. The CDR3 loop spans 16 amino acids. The ends lost 1 base at V and 4 bases at J; junction bases unmatched: 7. The CDR3 reads CASSYLGTGLIYGYTF. CDR3 sequence (DNA): TGTGCCAGCAGTTACTTGGGGACAGGGCTTATCTATGGCTACACCTTC.

The V and J genes are TRBV7-9 and TRBJ1-2; weak D call: TRBD1 (5 bases). V was cut by 0 bases and J by 3 bases, with 11 bases left in between. The CDR3 covers 15 residues. Per germline, CDR1 SEHNR and CDR2 FQNEAQ (reference sequence). CDR3 sequence: CASSLAGVPDYGYTF. The CDR3 nucleotides are TGTGCCAGCAGCTTAGCGGGGGTGCCCGACTATGGCTACACCTTC.

V and J are TRBV5-4 and TRBJ1-1, with 11 bases aligning to TRBD1. Germline CDR1 is SGHNT and CDR2 is YYREEE (reference sequence). With 5 bases clipped from V and 5 bases from J, the junction kept 8 bases outside the gene matches. CDR3 size: 15 residues. In nucleotides, the CDR3 is TGTGCCAGCAGTTGGACTGGACAGGGGGCTACTGAAGCTTTCTTT. Its translation is CASSWTGQGATEAFF.

The chain couples TRBV9 to TRBJ1-6; D is perhaps TRBD1 (5 bases). Germline lookup yields CDR1 SGDLS and CDR2 YYNGEE. The length of the CDR3 is 14 residues. Trimming left V 2 bases short and J 15 bases short, with 18 bases between. DNA for the CDR3: TGTGCCAGCAGCGTTGACAGCCAAATTGACCGCCTCCACTTT. Its protein product is CASSVDSQIDRLHF.

This clone was counted once. The chain has TRBV29-1 and TRBJ1-2, with D perhaps TRBD1 (5 bases). From germline, CDR1 is SQVTM and CDR2 ANQGSEA. V lost 0 bases and J lost 2, with 7 bases in between. This CDR3 has 13 amino acids. The CDR3 bases are TGCAGCGTTGAAGACGACAGCAACTATGGCTACACCTTC. It codes for CSVEDDSNYGYTF.

The chain joins TRBV6-4 to TRBJ2-2; D is unresolved. The V end was cut by 3 bases, the J end by 6 bases, with 8 bases between. The CDR3 extends over 13 amino acids. The V gene's germline CDR1 is MRHNA and CDR2 SNTAGT. CDR3 residues: CASSEVFPGELFF. The CDR3 DNA is TGTGCCAGCAGTGAGGTTTTTCCCGGGGAGCTGTTTTTT.